These T cell receptor beta chains were read from a single sample in a study of human T cells and chemical hapten exposure. TCRdb processed the RACE reads anew with MiXCR; each CDR3 protein has one entry. The sample consists of around 120,000 distinct CDR3 sequences, around 10% of them appearing once. The specimen comprised whole blood, sampled in connection with sensitization to the hapten diphenylcyclopropenone (DPC). The receptor set was obtained from a woman in her fifties or sixties with alopecia areata. Some clones in this sample may be carry-over from other donors' samples. Both conserved end residues are part of each CDR3. A D gene is named only where the DNA matches it firmly. Some rows have no size entry. The others give once, few or many, or a class for an expanded clone.

DNA	CDR3	length	D	V	size	J
TGTGCCAGCAGGGGTCAGTCAGAGACCCAGTACTTC	CASRGQSETQYF	12	.	TRBV12-3/TRBV12-4	many	TRBJ2-5
TGTGCCAGCAGATCCGCCGGGACAGGGCTTTCAAACTATGGCTACACCTTC	CASRSAGTGLSNYGYTF	17	TRBD1	TRBV6-2/TRBV6-3	.	TRBJ1-2
TGTGCCAGCAGCTTAGGAGGAGCGGGGGTTTACAATGAGCAGTTCTTC	CASSLGGAGVYNEQFF	16	TRBD2	TRBV7-2	few	TRBJ2-1
TGTGCCAGCAGTTTATATCCAGGGAAGAACACTGAAGCTTTCTTT	CASSLYPGKNTEAFF	15	.	TRBV28	few	TRBJ1-1
TGTGCCAGCAGCCAAGGAGGGTGGTACGAGCAGTACTTC	CASSQGGWYEQYF	13	.	TRBV4-2	.	TRBJ2-7
TGTGCCAGCAGCCCAATGATGGGAGGCCAGGGTCAGCCCCAGCATTTT	CASSPMMGGQGQPQHF	16	.	TRBV7-2	.	TRBJ1-5
TGTGCCAGCATTTGGGACAGGGTATTAGGCTATGGCTACACCTTC	CASIWDRVLGYGYTF	15	TRBD1	TRBV6-1	.	TRBJ1-2
TGCAGTGCTAGAGATCCTTGGGCGGGAGGGCATTCACCCCTCCACTTT	CSARDPWAGGHSPLHF	16	.	TRBV20-1	many	TRBJ1-6
TGTGCCAGCTCACCAACAGGAGGCAAAACTGAAGCTTTCTTT	CASSPTGGKTEAFF	14	.	TRBV18	few	TRBJ1-1
TGCAGCGTTGGCCCAGATACGCAGTATTTT	CSVGPDTQYF	10	.	TRBV29-1	few	TRBJ2-3